The following is a T cell receptor (beta chain) sequence with its context. The target antigen is unknown. The data belong to a study of T cell responses to AZD1222 COVID-19 vaccine. General study points: Variant regions that are unmutated are reportedly the target of nearly half of spike-specific TCRs. Most donors were white British, females outnumbered males, and clonal diversity was possibly underestimated.

Only in-frame clones appear in the TCRdb table, and some are missing; sequencing was by immunoSEQ multiplex PCR. Among roughly 130,000 clones listed, roughly 87% were seen once. V lost 4 bases to trimming and J lost 1 base, with 13 bases between them. Germline V lookup: CDR1 SGHRS, CDR2 YFSETQ. The CDR3 loop spans 15 amino acids. The clonotype comes from an adult in good health. The source was peripheral blood, collected on day 0 of AZD1222 vaccination. The V gene is TRBV5-1, the J gene TRBJ2-3, with D possibly being TRBD1 (6 bases). The CDR3 region has the DNA TGCGCCAGCAGCCCGGGACAAAGGGGCACAGATACGCAGTATTTT. Amino acid sequence: CASSPGQRGTDTQYF.